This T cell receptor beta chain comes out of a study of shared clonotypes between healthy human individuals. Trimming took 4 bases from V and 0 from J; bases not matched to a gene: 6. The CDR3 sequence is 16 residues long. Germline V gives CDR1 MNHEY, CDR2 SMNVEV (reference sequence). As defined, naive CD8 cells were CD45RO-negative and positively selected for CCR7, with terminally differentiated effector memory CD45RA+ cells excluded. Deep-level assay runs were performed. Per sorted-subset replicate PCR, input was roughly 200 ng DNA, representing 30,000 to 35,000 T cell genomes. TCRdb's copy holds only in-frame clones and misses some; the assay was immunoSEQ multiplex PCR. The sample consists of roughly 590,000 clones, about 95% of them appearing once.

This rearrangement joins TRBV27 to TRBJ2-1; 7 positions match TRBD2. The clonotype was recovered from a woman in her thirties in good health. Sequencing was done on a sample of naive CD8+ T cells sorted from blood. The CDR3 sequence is CASSSPGLLSYNEQFF. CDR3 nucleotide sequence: TGTGCCAGCAGTTCGCCGGGACTACTCTCCTACAATGAGCAGTTCTTC.